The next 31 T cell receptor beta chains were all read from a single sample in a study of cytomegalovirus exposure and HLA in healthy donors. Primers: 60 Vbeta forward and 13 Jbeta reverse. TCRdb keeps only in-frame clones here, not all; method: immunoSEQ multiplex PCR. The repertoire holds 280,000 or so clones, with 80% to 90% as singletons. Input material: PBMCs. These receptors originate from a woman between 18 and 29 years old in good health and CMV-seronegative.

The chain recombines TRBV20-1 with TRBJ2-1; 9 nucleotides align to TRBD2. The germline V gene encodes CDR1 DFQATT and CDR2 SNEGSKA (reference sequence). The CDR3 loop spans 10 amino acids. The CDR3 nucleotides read TGCAGAGCGGGGGGCAATGAGCAGTTCTTC. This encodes CRAGGNEQFF.

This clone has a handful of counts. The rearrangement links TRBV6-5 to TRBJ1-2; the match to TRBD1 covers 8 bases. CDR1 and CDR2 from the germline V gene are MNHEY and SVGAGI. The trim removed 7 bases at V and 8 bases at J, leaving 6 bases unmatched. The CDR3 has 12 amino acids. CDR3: CASTTGDRGYTF. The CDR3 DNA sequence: TGTGCCAGCACTACAGGGGACAGGGGCTACACCTTC.

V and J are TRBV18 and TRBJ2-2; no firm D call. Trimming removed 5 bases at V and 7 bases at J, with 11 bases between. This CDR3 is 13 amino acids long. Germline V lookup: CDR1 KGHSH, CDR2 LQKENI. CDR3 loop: CASSFPNVGELFF. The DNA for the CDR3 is TGTGCCAGCTCATTTCCTAATGTCGGGGAGCTGTTTTTT. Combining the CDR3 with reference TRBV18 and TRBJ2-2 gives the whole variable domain NAGVMQNPRHLVRRRGQEARLRCSPMKGHSHVYWYRQLPEEGLKFMVYLQKENIIDESGMPKERFSAEFPKEGPSILRIQQVVRGDSAAYFCASSFPNVGELFFGEGSRLTVL.

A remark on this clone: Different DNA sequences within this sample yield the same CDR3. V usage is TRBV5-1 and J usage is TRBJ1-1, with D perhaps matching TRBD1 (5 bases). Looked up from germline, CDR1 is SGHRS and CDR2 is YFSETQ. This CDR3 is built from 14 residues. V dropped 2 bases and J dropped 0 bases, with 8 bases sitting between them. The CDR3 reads CASSLARVNTEAFF. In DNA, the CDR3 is TGCGCCAGCAGCTTAGCCAGGGTGAACACTGAAGCTTTCTTT.

The CDR3: CASSYVRSGNTIYF. DNA of the CDR3: TGTGCCAGCAGTTATGTTCGGTCTGGAAACACCATATATTTT. The chain links TRBV6-5 to TRBJ1-3; D is ambiguous. V was trimmed by 3 bases and J by 1 base, leaving 7 bases between them. The CDR3 consists of 14 residues. The germline V gene has CDR1 MNHEY and CDR2 SVGAGI.

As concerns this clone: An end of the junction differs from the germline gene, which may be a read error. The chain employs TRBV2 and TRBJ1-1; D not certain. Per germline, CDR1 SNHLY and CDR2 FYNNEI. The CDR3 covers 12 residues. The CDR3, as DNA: TGTGCCAGCAGCCCCCTGCCCCACGGCGCGGGGTTC. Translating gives CASSPLPHGAGF. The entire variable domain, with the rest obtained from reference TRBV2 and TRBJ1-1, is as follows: EPEVTQTPSHQVTQMGQEVILRCVPISNHLYFYWYRQILGQKVEFLVSFYNNEISEKSEIFDDQFSVERPDGSNFTLKIRSTKLEDSAMYFCASSPLPHGAGFGQGTRLTVV.

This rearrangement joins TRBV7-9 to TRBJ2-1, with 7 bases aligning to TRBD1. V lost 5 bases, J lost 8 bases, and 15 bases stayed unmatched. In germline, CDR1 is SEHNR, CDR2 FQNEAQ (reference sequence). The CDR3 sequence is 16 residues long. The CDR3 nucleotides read TGTGCCAGCAGCCGACCACGACAGGGAGAGGCTCATGAGCAGTTCTTC. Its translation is CASSRPRQGEAHEQFF.

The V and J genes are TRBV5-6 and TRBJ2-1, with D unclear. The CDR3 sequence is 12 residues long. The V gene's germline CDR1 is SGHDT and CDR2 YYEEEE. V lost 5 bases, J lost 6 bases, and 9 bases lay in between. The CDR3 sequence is CASSLPGNEQFF. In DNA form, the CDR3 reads TGTGCCAGCAGTCTGCCCGGCAATGAGCAGTTCTTC.

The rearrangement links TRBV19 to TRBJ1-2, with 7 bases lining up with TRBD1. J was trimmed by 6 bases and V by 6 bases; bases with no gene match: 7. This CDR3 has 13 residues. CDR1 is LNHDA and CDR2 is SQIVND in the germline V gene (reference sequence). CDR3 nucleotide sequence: TGTGCCAGTAGGGATAGGGGGCGGGATGGCTACACCTTC. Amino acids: CASRDRGRDGYTF.

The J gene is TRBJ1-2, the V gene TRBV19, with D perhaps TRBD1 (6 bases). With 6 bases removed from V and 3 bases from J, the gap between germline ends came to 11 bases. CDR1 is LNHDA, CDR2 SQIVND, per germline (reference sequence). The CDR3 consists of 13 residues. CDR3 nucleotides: TGTGCCAGTAGATCTCCAGGGGACTATGGCTACACCTTC. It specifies CASRSPGDYGYTF.

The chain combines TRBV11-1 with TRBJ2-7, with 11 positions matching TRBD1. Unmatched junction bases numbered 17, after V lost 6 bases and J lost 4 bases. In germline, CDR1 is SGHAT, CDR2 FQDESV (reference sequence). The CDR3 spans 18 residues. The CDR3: CASRTSGSGQGALYEQYF. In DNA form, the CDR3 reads TGTGCCAGCAGAACCAGCGGCAGCGGACAGGGGGCATTATACGAGCAGTACTTC.

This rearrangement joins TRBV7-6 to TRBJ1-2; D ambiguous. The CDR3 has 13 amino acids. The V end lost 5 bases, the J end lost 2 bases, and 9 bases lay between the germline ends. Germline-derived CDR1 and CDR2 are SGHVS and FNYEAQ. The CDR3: CASSPQENYGYTF. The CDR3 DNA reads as TGTGCCAGCAGCCCTCAAGAGAACTATGGCTACACCTTC.

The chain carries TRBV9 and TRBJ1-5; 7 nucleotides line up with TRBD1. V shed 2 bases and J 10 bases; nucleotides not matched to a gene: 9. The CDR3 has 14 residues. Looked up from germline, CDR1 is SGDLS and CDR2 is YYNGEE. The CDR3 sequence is CASSVGIRQGPQHF. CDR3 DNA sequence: TGTGCCAGCAGCGTGGGGATAAGACAGGGACCCCAGCATTTT.

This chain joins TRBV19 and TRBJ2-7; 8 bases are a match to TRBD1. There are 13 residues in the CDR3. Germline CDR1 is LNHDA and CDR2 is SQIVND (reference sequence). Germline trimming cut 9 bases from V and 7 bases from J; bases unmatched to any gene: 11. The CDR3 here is CASRQGLGKEQYF. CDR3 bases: TGTGCCAGCCGACAGGGGCTCGGTAAAGAGCAGTACTTC.

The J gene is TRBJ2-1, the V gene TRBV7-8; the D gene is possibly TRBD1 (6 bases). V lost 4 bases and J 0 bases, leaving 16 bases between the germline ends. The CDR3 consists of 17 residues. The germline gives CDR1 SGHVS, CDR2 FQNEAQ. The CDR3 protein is CASSSPLWDNSYNEQFF. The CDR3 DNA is TGTGCCAGCAGCTCCCCTTTGTGGGACAACTCCTACAATGAGCAGTTCTTC.

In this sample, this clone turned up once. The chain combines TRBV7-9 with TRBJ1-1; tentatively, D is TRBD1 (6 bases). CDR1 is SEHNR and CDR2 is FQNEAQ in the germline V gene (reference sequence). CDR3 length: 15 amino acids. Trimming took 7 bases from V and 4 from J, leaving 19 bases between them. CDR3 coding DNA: TGTGCCAGCACCCCTCCGGGGGGGGGCATCACTGAAGCTTTCTTT. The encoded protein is CASTPPGGGITEAFF.

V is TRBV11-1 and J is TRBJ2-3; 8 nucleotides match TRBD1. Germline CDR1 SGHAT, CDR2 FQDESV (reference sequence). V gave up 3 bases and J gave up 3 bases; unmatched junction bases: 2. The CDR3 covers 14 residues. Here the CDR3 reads CASSFTGGTDTQYF. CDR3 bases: TGTGCCAGCAGCTTCACAGGGGGGACAGATACGCAGTATTTT. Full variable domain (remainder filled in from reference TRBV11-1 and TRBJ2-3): EAEVAQSPRYKITEKSQAVAFWCDPISGHATLYWYRQILGQGPELLVQFQDESVVDDSQLPKDRFSAERLKGVDSTLKIQPAELGDSAMYLCASSFTGGTDTQYFGPGTRLTVL.

CDR3 loop: CASSGVTGTSSTDTQYF. The CDR3, as DNA: TGTGCCAGCAGCGGCGTGACCGGGACTTCTAGCACAGATACGCAGTATTTT. The chain carries TRBV9 and TRBJ2-3; perhaps TRBD2 as D (6 bases). Per the germline V gene, CDR1 is SGDLS and CDR2 is YYNGEE. The CDR3 consists of 17 residues. Trimming left V 3 bases short and J 0 bases short, with 17 bases between.

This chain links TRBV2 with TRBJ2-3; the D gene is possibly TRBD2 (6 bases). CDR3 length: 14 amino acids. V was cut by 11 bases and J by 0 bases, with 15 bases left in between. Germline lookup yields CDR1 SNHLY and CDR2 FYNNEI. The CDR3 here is CAGLGLPSTDTQYF. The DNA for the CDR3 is TGTGCCGGCTTGGGACTTCCTAGCACAGATACGCAGTATTTT.

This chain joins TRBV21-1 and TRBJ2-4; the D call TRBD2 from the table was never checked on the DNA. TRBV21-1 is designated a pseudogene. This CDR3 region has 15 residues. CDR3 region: CASRSRVVAKNIQYF. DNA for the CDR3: TGTGCCAGCAGATCAAGAGTCGTAGCCAAAAACATTCAGTACTTC.

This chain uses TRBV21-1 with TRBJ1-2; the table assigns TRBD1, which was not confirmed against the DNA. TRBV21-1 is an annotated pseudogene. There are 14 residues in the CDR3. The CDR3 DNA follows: TGTGCCAGCAGTTCCAGGGCTTTCGTCTATGGCTACACCTTC. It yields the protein CASSSRAFVYGYTF.

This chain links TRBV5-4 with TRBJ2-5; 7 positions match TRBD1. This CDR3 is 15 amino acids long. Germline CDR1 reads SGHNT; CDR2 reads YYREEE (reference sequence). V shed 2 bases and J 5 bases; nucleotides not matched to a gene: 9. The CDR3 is CASSLELGGEETQYF. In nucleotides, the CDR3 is TGTGCCAGCAGCTTAGAGTTAGGGGGCGAGGAGACCCAGTACTTC. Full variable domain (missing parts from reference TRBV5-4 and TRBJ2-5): ETGVTQSPTHLIKTRGQQVTLRCSSQSGHNTVSWYQQALGQGPQFIFQYYREEENGRGNFPPRFSGLQFPNYSSELNVNALELDDSALYLCASSLELGGEETQYFGPGTRLLVL.

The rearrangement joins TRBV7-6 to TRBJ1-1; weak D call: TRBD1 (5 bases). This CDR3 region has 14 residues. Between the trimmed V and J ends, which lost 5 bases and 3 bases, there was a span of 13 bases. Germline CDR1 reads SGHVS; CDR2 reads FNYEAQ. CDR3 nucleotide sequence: TGTGCCAGCAGCCTTTATCGGGGGGACACTGAAGCTTTCTTT. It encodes CASSLYRGDTEAFF.

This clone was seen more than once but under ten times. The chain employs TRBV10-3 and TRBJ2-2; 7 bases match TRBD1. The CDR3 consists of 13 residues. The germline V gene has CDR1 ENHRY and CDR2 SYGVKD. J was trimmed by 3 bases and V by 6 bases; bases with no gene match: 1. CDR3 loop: CAIRGTDTGELFF. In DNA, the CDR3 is TGTGCCATCAGAGGGACAGACACCGGGGAGCTGTTTTTT.

In DNA, the CDR3 is TGTGCCAGCAGCTCTAGCGGGGGGGCCGCAGATACGCAGTATTTT. This codes for CASSSSGGAADTQYF. The rearrangement uses TRBV7-3 and TRBJ2-3; 12 bases agree with TRBD2. Germline loops: CDR1 SGHTA, CDR2 FQGTGA. The CDR3 contains 15 residues. V was clipped by 4 bases and J by 4 bases; unmatched bases: 3.

CDR3 amino acids: CASSSGLAGYEQYF. DNA for the CDR3: TGTGCCAGCAGTTCGGGACTAGCGGGGTACGAGCAGTACTTC. This chain joins TRBV6-6 and TRBJ2-7, with 13 bases fitting TRBD2. CDR1 and CDR2 (germline): MNHNY, SVGAGI (reference sequence). The CDR3 runs to 14 residues. Germline trimming cut 4 bases from V and 4 bases from J; bases unmatched to any gene: 1.

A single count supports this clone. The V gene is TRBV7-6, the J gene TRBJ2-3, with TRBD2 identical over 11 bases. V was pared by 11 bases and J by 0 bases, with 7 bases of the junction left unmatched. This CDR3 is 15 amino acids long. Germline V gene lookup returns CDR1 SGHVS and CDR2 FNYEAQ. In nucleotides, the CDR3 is TGTGCCTCCCTAGCGGGGGGTACTAGCACAGATACGCAGTATTTT. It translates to CASLAGGTSTDTQYF.

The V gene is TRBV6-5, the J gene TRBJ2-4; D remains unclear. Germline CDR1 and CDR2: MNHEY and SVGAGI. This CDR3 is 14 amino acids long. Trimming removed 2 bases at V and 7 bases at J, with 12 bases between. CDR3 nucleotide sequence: TGTGCCAGCAGTTACGCGGTAGGAGCGAACATTCAGTACTTC. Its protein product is CASSYAVGANIQYF.

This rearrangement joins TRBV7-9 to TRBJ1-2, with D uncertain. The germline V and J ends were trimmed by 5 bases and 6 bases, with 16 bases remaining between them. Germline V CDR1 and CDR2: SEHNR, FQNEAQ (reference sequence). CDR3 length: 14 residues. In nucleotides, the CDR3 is TGTGCCAGCAGCCTAACCGCATCTTTGGATGGCTACACCTTC. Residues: CASSLTASLDGYTF.

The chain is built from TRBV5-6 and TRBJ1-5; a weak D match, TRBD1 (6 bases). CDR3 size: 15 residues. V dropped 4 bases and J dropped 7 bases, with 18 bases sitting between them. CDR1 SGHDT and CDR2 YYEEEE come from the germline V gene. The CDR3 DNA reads TGTGCCAGCAGCGCAAGGACAGTGGTCCACCAGCCCCAGCATTTT. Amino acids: CASSARTVVHQPQHF. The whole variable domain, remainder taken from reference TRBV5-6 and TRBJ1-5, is DAGVTQSPTHLIKTRGQQVTLRCSPKSGHDTVSWYQQALGQGPQFIFQYYEEEERQRGNFPDRFSGHQFPNYSSELNVNALLLGDSALYLCASSARTVVHQPQHFGDGTRLSIL.

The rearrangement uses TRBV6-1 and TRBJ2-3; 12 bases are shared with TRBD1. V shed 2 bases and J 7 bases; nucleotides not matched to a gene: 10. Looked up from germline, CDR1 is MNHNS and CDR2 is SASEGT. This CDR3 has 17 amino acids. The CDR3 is CASSESVPGQGAYTQYF. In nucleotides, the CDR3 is TGTGCCAGCAGTGAAAGTGTCCCGGGACAGGGGGCATATACGCAGTATTTT.